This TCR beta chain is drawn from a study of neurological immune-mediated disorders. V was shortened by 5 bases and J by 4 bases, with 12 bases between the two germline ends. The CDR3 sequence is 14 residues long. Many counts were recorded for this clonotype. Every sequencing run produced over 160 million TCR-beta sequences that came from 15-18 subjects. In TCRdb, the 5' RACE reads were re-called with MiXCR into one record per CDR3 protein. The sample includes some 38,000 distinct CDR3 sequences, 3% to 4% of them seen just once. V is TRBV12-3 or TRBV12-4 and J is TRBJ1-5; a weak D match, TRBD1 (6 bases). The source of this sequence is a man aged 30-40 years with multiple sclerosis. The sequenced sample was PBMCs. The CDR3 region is CASSVTGPNQPQHF. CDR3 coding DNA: TGTGCCAGCAGTGTGACAGGCCCTAATCAGCCCCAGCATTTT.